The next 15 T cell receptor beta chains were all read from a single sample in a study of STAT5B mutations in CD4+ large granular lymphocyte leukemia. Only in-frame clones appear in the TCRdb table, and some are missing; sequencing was by immunoSEQ multiplex PCR. Among about 40,000 clones listed, 75% to 85% were seen once. Source material: CD4+ T cells from blood buffy coats. Receptors originate from a human donor in good health.

This sequence joins TRBV30 and TRBJ1-1; D not certain. The ends were cut back, 0 bases at V and 7 bases at J, with 9 bases in the middle. The CDR3 spans 12 residues. CDR1 is GTSNPN, CDR2 SVGIG, per germline (reference sequence). The CDR3 bases are TGTGCCTGGAGTGTACGCAGCGGTGAAGCTTTCTTT. It codes for CAWSVRSGEAFF.

The chain is built from TRBV6-5 and TRBJ2-4, with 9 nucleotides matching TRBD1. J was trimmed by 9 bases and V by 6 bases; bases with no gene match: 6. Germline lookup yields CDR1 MNHEY and CDR2 SVGAGI. The CDR3 is 13 residues long. CDR3 region: CASRSGQGGIQYF. CDR3 sequence (DNA): TGTGCCAGCAGGTCGGGACAGGGTGGCATTCAGTACTTC.

This clone was found once. The chain links TRBV5-3 to TRBJ2-7, with no clear D. TRBV5-3 is given ORF status, its function remaining uncertain. V was trimmed by 0 bases and J by 5 bases, leaving 18 bases between them. This CDR3 has 16 amino acids. CDR3 DNA sequence: TGTGCCAGAAGCTTGGTTGAGACCCAAGGATTGAACGAGCAGTACTTC. This translates into CARSLVETQGLNEQYF.

Comments on this clone: The junction departs from germline at one end; a sequencing error may be responsible. The rearrangement joins TRBV5-1 to TRBJ2-7, with 8 nucleotides matching TRBD2. This CDR3 region has 16 residues. CDR1 and CDR2 (germline): SGHRS, YFSETQ. DNA of the CDR3: TGCGCCAGCAGCGATCCTTTTGGACTAGCCTCCAACGAGCAGTACTTC. This encodes CASSDPFGLASNEQYF.

The V call is TRBV19, the J call TRBJ2-3; unclear D gene. This CDR3 has 12 residues. Germline V gene lookup returns CDR1 LNHDA and CDR2 SQIVND (reference sequence). V lost 5 bases, J lost 5 bases, and 8 bases lay in between. DNA for the CDR3: TGTGCCAGTAGTGTACTGGGAGATACGCAGTATTTT. Translated, it gives CASSVLGDTQYF.

This chain joins TRBV5-8 and TRBJ2-7; 7 nucleotides align to TRBD1. This CDR3 is 13 amino acids long. Per germline, CDR1 SGHTS and CDR2 YDEGEE. J lost 4 bases, V lost 2 bases, and 3 bases had no gene match. The DNA for the CDR3 is TGTGCCAGCAGCTTCGACAGGGAGTACGAGCAGTACTTC. Its protein product is CASSFDREYEQYF.

A single count supports this clone. The chain combines TRBV4-2 with TRBJ2-3; D is unresolved. This CDR3 comprises 15 residues. Germline-derived CDR1 and CDR2 are LGHNA and YNFKEQ. V shed 0 bases and J shed 3 bases, with 10 bases lying between them. CDR3 sequence reads: CASSQDPTATDTQYF. In DNA, the CDR3 is TGTGCCAGCAGCCAAGATCCGACGGCGACAGATACGCAGTATTTT.

The gene calls are TRBV10-3 and TRBJ2-3, with TRBD2 matching over 8 bases. This CDR3 contains 14 residues. V was pared by 10 bases and J by 4 bases, with 10 bases of the junction left unmatched. Germline V gene lookup returns CDR1 ENHRY and CDR2 SYGVKD. The CDR3 loop is CASRIGLASDTQYF. CDR3 DNA sequence: TGTGCCAGCAGAATCGGACTAGCTTCAGATACGCAGTATTTT.

The rearrangement links TRBV27 to TRBJ2-2; the D gene is possibly TRBD1 (6 bases). Germline V gene sequence: CDR1 MNHEY, CDR2 SMNVEV (reference sequence). The CDR3 sequence is 16 residues long. Trimming pared 5 bases from V and 0 bases from J, leaving 13 bases between. The chain's CDR3 is CASSLRGFPNTGELFF. CDR3 DNA: TGTGCCAGCAGTCTCAGGGGTTTCCCGAACACCGGGGAGCTGTTTTTT.

This clone appeared once. Written as DNA, the CDR3 is TGCGCCAGCAGCTTGGCCGGACAGAGCTTAGGGTATGGCTACACCTTC. Translated: CASSLAGQSLGYGYTF. The V and J genes are TRBV5-1 and TRBJ1-2; maybe TRBD1 (6 bases). V was shortened by 0 bases and J by 5 bases, with 17 bases between the two germline ends. Germline V gene data show CDR1 as SGHRS and CDR2 as YFSETQ. CDR3 length: 16 residues.

The chain combines TRBV19 with TRBJ2-3, with TRBD1 matching over 9 bases. V lost 4 bases to trimming and J lost 4 bases; unmatched junction nucleotides: 3. CDR3 size: 14 residues. The germline V gene encodes CDR1 LNHDA and CDR2 SQIVND (reference sequence). In DNA form, the CDR3 reads TGTGCCAGTAGTAACAGGGGGCATGCAGATACGCAGTATTTT. Protein sequence: CASSNRGHADTQYF.

The chain carries TRBV7-9 and TRBJ2-7; 7 positions match TRBD1. V lost 2 bases and J lost 7; bases outside the gene matches: 11. This CDR3 comprises 15 residues. CDR1 SEHNR and CDR2 FQNEAQ come from the germline V gene (reference sequence). The CDR3 loop reads CASSLTGQTPLEQYF. The CDR3 DNA follows: TGTGCCAGCAGCTTAACGGGACAGACACCCTTGGAGCAGTACTTC.

This clone appeared once. The genes are TRBV28 and TRBJ1-1; 8 bases map to TRBD1. CDR1 is MDHEN, CDR2 SYDVKM, per germline. The length of the CDR3 is 15 residues. With 10 bases clipped from V and 0 bases from J, the junction kept 10 bases outside the gene matches. The CDR3 nucleotides are TGTGCCACCTTTACCCCGGACAGGGTGAACACTGAAGCTTTCTTT. Amino acids: CATFTPDRVNTEAFF.

J is TRBJ1-6 and V is TRBV7-9, with D uncertain. With 9 bases removed from V and 4 bases from J, the gap between germline ends came to 13 bases. The CDR3 spans 14 residues. Germline CDR1 reads SEHNR; CDR2 reads FQNEAQ (reference sequence). The CDR3 DNA sequence: TGTGCCAGTGCCCTGACGGCATATAATTCACCCCTCCACTTT. It is translated as CASALTAYNSPLHF.

The chain carries TRBV9 and TRBJ1-6; D gene unclear. This CDR3 is 14 amino acids long. Trimming removed 3 bases at V and 7 bases at J, with 11 bases between. Germline CDR1 SGDLS, CDR2 YYNGEE. Here the CDR3 reads CASSGTLKNSPLHF. Here the CDR3 DNA reads TGTGCCAGCAGCGGGACCCTGAAAAATTCACCCCTCCACTTT.